The present T cell receptor beta chain was sequenced within a study of blood T cell repertoires in COVID-19. Study-level information: Acute-phase and convalescent COVID-19 samples originated in the United States, Italy and Spain. Sources were T cells, B-cell-depleted T cells, or PBMCs; the material itself was cDNA or gDNA.

The germline CDR1 and CDR2 sequences are MGHRA and YSYEKL. V was trimmed by 1 base and J by 3 bases, leaving 10 bases between them. The CDR3 loop spans 14 amino acids. In the authors' workflow: Researchers report that nucleated cell counts were estimated from reference gene primer amplification. Repertoires were generated with immunoSEQ multiplex PCR, while TCRdb's copy carries only in-frame clones and drops some. V and J calls and clone size are as listed in that table; D and trimming were resolved from the DNA. The sample holds 120,000 to 150,000 clones, roughly 88% seen once. The TCR was taken from a woman aged 55-69 years with acute or convalescent COVID-19. Sequenced sample: peripheral blood. This chain joins TRBV4-1 and TRBJ2-7; D is possibly TRBD1 (6 bases). The CDR3 nucleotides are TGCGCCAGCAGCCAAGTCCCCAGGGGCTACGAGCAGTACTTC. This sequence encodes CASSQVPRGYEQYF.